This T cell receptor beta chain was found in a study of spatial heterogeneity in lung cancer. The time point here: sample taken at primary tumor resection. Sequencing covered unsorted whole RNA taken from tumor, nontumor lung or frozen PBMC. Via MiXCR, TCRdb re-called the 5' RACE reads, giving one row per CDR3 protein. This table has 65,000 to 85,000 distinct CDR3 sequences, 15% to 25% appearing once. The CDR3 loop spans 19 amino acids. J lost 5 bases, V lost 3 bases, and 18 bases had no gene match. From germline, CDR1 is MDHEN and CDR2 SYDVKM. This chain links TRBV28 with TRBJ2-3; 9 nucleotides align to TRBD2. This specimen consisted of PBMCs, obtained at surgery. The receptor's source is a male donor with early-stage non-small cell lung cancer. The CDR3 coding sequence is TGTGCCAGCAGTTTCCCGACCGGATATAGCGGGAGAGGGATAGATACGCAGTATTTT. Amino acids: CASSFPTGYSGRGIDTQYF. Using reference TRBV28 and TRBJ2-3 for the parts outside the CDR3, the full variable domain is DVKVTQSSRYLVKRTGEKVFLECVQDMDHENMFWYRQDPGLGLRLIYFSYDVKMKEKGDIPEGYSVSREKKERFSLILESASTNQTSMYLCASSFPTGYSGRGIDTQYFGPGTRLTVL.